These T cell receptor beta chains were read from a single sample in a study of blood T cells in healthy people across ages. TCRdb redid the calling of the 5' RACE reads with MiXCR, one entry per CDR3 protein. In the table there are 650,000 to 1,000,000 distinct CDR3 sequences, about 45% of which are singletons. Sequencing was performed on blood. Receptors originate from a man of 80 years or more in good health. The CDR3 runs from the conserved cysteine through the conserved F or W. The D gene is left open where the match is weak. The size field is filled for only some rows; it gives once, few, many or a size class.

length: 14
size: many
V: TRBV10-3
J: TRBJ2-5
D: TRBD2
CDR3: CATQAGGPEETQYF
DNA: TGTGCCACGCAAGCGGGAGGGCCGGAAGAGACCCAGTACTTC

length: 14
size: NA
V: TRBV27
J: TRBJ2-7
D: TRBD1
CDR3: CASRKGQGSYEQYF
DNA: TGTGCCAGCAGAAAGGGACAGGGTTCCTACGAGCAGTACTTC

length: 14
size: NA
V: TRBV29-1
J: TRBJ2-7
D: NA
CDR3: CSVTTGEGSGEQYF
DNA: TGCAGCGTTACTACTGGTGAGGGCTCCGGCGAGCAGTACTTC

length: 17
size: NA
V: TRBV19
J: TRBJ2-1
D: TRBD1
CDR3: CASSIDHEDRWDNEQFF
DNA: TGTGCCAGTAGTATAGATCATGAGGACAGGTGGGACAATGAGCAGTTCTTC

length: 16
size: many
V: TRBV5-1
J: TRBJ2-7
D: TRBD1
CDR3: CASSLRGETGWAEQYF
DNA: TGCGCCAGCAGCTTGAGGGGTGAGACAGGGTGGGCCGAGCAGTACTTC

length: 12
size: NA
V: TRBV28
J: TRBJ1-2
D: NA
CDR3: CASRTASYVYTF
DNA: TGTGCCAGCAGGACGGCTAGCTATGTCTACACCTTC

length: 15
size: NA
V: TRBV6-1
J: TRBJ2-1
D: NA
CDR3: CASTRYSGGANEQFF
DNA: TGTGCCAGCACCCGATACAGCGGAGGGGCCAATGAGCAGTTCTTC

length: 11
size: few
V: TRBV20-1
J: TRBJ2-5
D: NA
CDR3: CSAGVGETQYF
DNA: TGCAGTGCCGGGGTCGGAGAGACCCAGTACTTC

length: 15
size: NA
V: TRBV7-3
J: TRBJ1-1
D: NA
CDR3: CASSLGSQGNTEAFF
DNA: TGTGCCAGCAGCTTAGGGTCCCAGGGCAACACTGAAGCTTTCTTT

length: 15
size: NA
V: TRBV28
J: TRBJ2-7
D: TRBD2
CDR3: CASSLLLAGGYEQYF
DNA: TGTGCCAGCAGTTTATTGCTAGCGGGAGGCTACGAGCAGTACTTC

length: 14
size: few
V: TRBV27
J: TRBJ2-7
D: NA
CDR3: CASSKPGSSYEQYF
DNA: TGTGCCAGCAGCAAACCGGGAAGTTCCTACGAGCAGTACTTC

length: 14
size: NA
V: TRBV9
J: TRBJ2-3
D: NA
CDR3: CASSVRHLTDTQYF
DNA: TGTGCCAGCAGCGTGAGGCACCTCACAGATACGCAGTATTTT

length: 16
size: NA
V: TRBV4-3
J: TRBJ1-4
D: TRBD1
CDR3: CASSQVGQAANEKLFF
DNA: TGCGCCAGCAGCCAAGTCGGACAGGCAGCTAATGAAAAACTGTTTTTT

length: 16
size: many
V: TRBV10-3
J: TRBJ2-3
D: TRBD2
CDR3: CAISFEIAGGRDTQYF
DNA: TGTGCCATCAGTTTCGAAATAGCGGGAGGAAGAGATACGCAGTATTTT

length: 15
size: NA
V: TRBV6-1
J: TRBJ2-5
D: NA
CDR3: CASSEPGGKGRTQYF
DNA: TGTGCCAGCAGCGAACCGGGCGGGAAGGGTAGGACCCAGTACTTC

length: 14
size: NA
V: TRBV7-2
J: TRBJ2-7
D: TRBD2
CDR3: CASSLTSGGATQYF
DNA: TGTGCCAGCAGTTTGACTAGCGGGGGGGCTACCCAGTACTTC

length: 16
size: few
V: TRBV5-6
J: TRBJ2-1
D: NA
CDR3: CASSIETGFGYNEQFF
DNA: TGTGCCAGCAGCATCGAGACCGGCTTTGGTTACAATGAGCAGTTCTTC

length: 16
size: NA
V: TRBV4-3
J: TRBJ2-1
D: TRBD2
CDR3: CASSQDLAGIYDEQFF
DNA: TGCGCCAGCAGCCAAGATCTAGCGGGGATTTACGATGAGCAGTTCTTC

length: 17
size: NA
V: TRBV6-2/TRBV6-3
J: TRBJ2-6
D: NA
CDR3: CASSSPDRGAGANVLTF
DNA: TGTGCCAGCAGTTCCCCAGACCGGGGTGCTGGGGCCAACGTCCTGACTTTC

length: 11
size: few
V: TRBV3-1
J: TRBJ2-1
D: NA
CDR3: CASSHLSRQFF
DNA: TGTGCCAGCAGCCATTTGAGTCGGCAGTTCTTC

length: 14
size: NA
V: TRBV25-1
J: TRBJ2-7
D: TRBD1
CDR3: CASSGTGADYEQYF
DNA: TGTGCCAGCAGTGGGACAGGAGCTGATTACGAGCAGTACTTC

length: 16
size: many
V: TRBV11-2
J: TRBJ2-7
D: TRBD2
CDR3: CASSVSGRGLSREQYF
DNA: TGTGCCAGCAGCGTCAGCGGGAGAGGGCTTTCGCGTGAGCAGTACTTC

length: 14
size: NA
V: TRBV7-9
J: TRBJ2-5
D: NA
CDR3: CSSSLTGTEGAQYF
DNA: TGTTCCAGCAGCTTAACCGGGACGGAAGGGGCCCAGTACTTC

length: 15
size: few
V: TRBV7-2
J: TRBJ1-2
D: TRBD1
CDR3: CASSRAASGGRGYTF
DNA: TGTGCCAGCAGCCGAGCCGCCTCAGGGGGCCGGGGCTACACCTTC

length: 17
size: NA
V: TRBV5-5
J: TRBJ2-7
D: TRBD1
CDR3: CASSGGQGSFSGGEQYF
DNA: TGTGCCAGCAGCGGGGGACAGGGGTCGTTCTCCGGAGGCGAGCAGTACTTC

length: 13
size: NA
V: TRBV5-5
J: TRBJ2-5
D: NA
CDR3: CASRVLRGETQYF
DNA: TGTGCCAGCAGAGTTTTAAGAGGGGAGACCCAGTACTTC

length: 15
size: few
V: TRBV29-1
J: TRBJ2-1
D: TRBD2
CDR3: CSVEDLGLAALGQFF
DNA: TGCAGCGTTGAAGATCTGGGACTAGCGGCACTGGGGCAGTTCTTC